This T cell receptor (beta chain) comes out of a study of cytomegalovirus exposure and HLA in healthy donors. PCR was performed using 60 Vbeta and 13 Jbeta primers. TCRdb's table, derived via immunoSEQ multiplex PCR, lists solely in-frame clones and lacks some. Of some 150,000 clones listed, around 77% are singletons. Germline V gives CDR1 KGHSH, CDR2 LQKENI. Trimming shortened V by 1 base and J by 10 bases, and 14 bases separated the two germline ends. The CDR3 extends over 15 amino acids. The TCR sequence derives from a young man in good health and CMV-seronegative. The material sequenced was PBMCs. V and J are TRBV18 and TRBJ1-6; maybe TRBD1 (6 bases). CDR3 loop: CASSPREQGKSPLHF. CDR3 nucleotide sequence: TGTGCCAGCTCACCACGAGAGCAGGGGAAATCACCCCTCCACTTT. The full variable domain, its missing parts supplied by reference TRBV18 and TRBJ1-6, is NAGVMQNPRHLVRRRGQEARLRCSPMKGHSHVYWYRQLPEEGLKFMVYLQKENIIDESGMPKERFSAEFPKEGPSILRIQQVVRGDSAAYFCASSPREQGKSPLHFGNGTRLTVT.